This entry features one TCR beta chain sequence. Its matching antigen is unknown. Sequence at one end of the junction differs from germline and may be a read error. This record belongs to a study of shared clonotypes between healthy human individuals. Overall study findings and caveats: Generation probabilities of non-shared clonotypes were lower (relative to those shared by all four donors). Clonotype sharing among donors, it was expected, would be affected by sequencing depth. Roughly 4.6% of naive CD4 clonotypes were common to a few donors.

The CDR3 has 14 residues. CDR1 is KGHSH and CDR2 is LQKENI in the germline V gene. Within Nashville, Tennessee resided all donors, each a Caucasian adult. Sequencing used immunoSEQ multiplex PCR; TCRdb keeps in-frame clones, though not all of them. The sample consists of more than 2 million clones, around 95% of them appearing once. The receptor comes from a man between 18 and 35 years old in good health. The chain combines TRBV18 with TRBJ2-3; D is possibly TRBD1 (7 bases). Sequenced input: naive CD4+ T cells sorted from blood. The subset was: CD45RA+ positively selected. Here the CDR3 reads CASSFQGGTDTQYF. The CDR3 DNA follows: TGTGCCAGCTCCTTCCAGGGGGGCACGGATACGCAGTATTTT. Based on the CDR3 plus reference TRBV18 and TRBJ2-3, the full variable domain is NAGVMQNPRHLVRRRGQEARLRCSPMKGHSHVYWYRQLPEEGLKFMVYLQKENIIDESGMPKERFSAEFPKEGPSILRIQQVVRGDSAAYFCASSFQGGTDTQYFGPGTRLTVL.